One T cell receptor (beta chain) is described in this entry. This entry belongs to a study of blood T cell repertoires in COVID-19. Turning to the study itself: Collection of acute and convalescent COVID-19 samples took place in the United States, Italy and Spain. Sources were T cells, B-cell-depleted T cells, or PBMCs; the material itself was cDNA or gDNA.

In the original analysis: Reference gene primer amplification yielded estimated nucleated cell counts. Using immunoSEQ multiplex PCR, the repertoire was profiled, and TCRdb retains in-frame clones only, with some absent. The DNA was the basis for D and trimming; V, J and clone size are from that table. Among roughly 82,000 clones listed, about 90% were seen once. The TCR originated in a woman between 45 and 60 years old in a cohort sampled during active COVID-19. What was sequenced was peripheral blood.

CDR3 sequence: CASSQLLDEQYF. In nucleotides, the CDR3 is TGTGCCAGCAGCCAACTACTGGACGAGCAGTACTTC. The V call is TRBV3-1 (or the pseudogene TRBV3-2), the J call TRBJ2-7, with D uncertain. V shed 2 bases and J shed 5 bases, with 7 bases lying between them. This CDR3 has 12 amino acids. The V gene's germline CDR1 is LGHDT and CDR2 YNNKEL (reference sequence).